Each of the 4 T cell receptor beta chains below was sequenced from the same sample in a study of cytomegalovirus exposure and HLA in healthy donors. PCR was performed using 60 Vbeta and 13 Jbeta primers. Generated by immunoSEQ multiplex PCR, the TCRdb table keeps only in-frame clones and is missing some. The sample records 150,000 to 200,000 clones, 75% being singletons. The sequenced sample was PBMCs. All receptors derive from a woman aged 45-59 years in good health and CMV-seropositive.

V gene TRBV6-1 combines with J gene TRBJ1-5; 8 bases are a match to TRBD1. The length of the CDR3 is 14 residues. Germline-derived CDR1 and CDR2 are MNHNS and SASEGT. V lost 4 bases, J lost 4 bases, and 3 bases stayed unmatched. The CDR3 loop reads CASSARQGNQPQHF. The CDR3, as DNA: TGTGCCAGCAGTGCCCGACAGGGGAATCAGCCCCAGCATTTT.

The gene calls are TRBV27 and TRBJ2-7; D perhaps matches TRBD2 (5 bases). Germline V gene sequence: CDR1 MNHEY, CDR2 SMNVEV (reference sequence). This CDR3 contains 13 residues. Trimming stripped 7 bases from V and 1 base from J, with 11 bases between. Here the CDR3 DNA reads TGTGCCAGCATTAAACGGGGTTCCTACGAGCAGTACTTC. It specifies CASIKRGSYEQYF.

The CDR3 region has the DNA TGCGCCAGCAGCCTGTACAGAAACACCGGGGAGCTGTTTTTT. It encodes CASSLYRNTGELFF. The chain recombines TRBV4-1 with TRBJ2-2; unclear D gene. The CDR3 extends over 14 amino acids. V gave up 4 bases and J gave up 2 bases, with 8 bases separating them. The germline V gene encodes CDR1 MGHRA and CDR2 YSYEKL.

The chain links TRBV10-1 to TRBJ1-1, with D perhaps matching TRBD1 (5 bases). This CDR3 region has 13 residues. The V end was cut by 5 bases, the J end by 4 bases, with 11 bases between. Germline V lookup: CDR1 WNHNN, CDR2 SYGVQD (reference sequence). In nucleotides, the CDR3 is TGCGCCAGCAGTTTTACAGGCGGCACTGAAGCTTTCTTT. This encodes CASSFTGGTEAFF.